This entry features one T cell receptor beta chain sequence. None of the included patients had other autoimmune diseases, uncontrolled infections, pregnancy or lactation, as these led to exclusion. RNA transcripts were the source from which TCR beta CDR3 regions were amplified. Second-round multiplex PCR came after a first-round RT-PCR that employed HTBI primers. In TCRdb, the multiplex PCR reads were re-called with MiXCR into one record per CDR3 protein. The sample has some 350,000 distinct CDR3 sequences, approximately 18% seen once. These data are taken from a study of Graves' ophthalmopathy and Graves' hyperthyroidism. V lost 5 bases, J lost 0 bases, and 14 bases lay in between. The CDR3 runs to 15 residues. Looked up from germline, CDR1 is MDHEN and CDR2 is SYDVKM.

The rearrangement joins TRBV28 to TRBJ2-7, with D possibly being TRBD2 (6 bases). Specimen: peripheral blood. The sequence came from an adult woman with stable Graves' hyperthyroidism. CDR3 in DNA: TGTGCCAGCAGTGCTTCTAGCGCCAGCTCCTACGAGCAGTACTTC. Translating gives CASSASSASSYEQYF.